Listed here is a single TCR beta chain. Its antigen specificity is not known. The sample holds no much larger clone one base away, and base qualities are not on file. Compared with germline, V lacks 3 bases and J lacks 2 bases; bases without a gene match: 5. From the cysteine through the phenylalanine, the CDR3 covers 15 amino acids. Just the 45-base CDR3 DNA is kept, in frame starting at base 1. Reading the germline V gene (reference sequence) gives CDR1 SGHKS and CDR2 YYEKEE. This sample is part of a study of blood T cell repertoires in COVID-19 (dated by TCRdb to the early 2020s). Study-wide context: Collaborator samples came from the United States, Italy and Spain and covered acute and convalescent phases of COVID-19. The material from the prospective study consisted of cDNA or gDNA derived from T cells, B-cell-depleted T cells, or PBMCs. Subjects who had been exposed to COVID-19, were actively infected with it, or had recovered from it provided the deeply sampled blood TCRbeta repertoires that made up the dataset. The repertoires were released in a freely available public database meant as a resource for research on the immune response to SARS-CoV-2. Samples came from the ongoing ImmuneRACE study (first 160 participants) plus 1,254 subjects from 6 global collaborators. Sample metadata almost always included a de-identified subject ID, COVID-19 status, age in years and sex. Where HLA class I and class II types were available, the types were taken from metadata supplied by the sample provider, not from assay-based typing. The study at large found these results: How much clinical and demographic metadata was included differed by source and by participant, and the metadata was provided uncurated.

The immunoSEQ Assay, a bias-controlled multiplex PCR, was used to amplify TCRbeta CDR3 regions from genomic DNA. From the authors' description of their analysis: The number of nucleated cells in each sample was estimated from the amplification of reference gene primers within the assay. Sequence reads were collapsed and filtered to measure the absolute abundance of every unique TCRbeta CDR3 rearrangement. For each sample, productive Simpson clonality was calculated as the square root of Simpson's diversity index over productive rearrangements. TCRdb stores this immuneACCESS table with in-frame sequences only. Part of the clones is absent; in the studies checked, under half of the shortfall reflects unresolved V genes, and no reason is known for the rest. The DNA gave D and trimming, while V, J and clone size come from that table. The sample profile shows 350,000 or so clones; 70% to 90% of them were found once. 10% of the sample comes from the top ten.

In Seattle, one collaborating source enrolled patients while the infection was active and tracked those patients longitudinally over the course of disease. Collaborating institutions collected whole blood in K2EDTA tubes following their own protocols. For TCRbeta analysis, collaborators shipped samples as frozen whole blood, isolated PBMCs, or DNA extracted from either of those sample types. The TCR sequence derives from a woman under 40 with COVID-19, enrolled during active disease. This receptor chain uses TRBV5-5 and TRBJ2-3; 8 of the junction bases match TRBD1. What was sequenced was peripheral blood. This receptor carries the CDR3 CASSSGTGHTDTQYF. The sequenced DNA: TGTGCCAGCAGCTCCGGGACAGGACACACAGATACGCAGTATTTT.